This section outlines one T cell receptor (beta chain) sequence together with its context. The antigen it binds to is not known. Within one base of it there is no much larger clone, and no base qualities were kept. These data come from a study of shared clonotypes between healthy human individuals (dated by TCRdb to 2019 to 2021). Study-level background: Three men and a couple of women, aged 18 to 49 years, made up the cohort. For each donor, CD4 naive and CD4 memory were each run on three plates, CD8 naive on two plates, and CD8 memory on one plate. Blood TCR repertoires of 5 or 6 healthy adults were deeply sequenced to estimate repertoire size and the extent of clonotype sharing between individuals. To increase sequencing depth and limit assay-specific biases, TCR repertoire library preparation and sequencing were carried out by different laboratories using diverse techniques. Each donor's leukapheresis produced roughly between about 0.8 and 10 billion PBMCs.

From its cysteine to its phenylalanine, the CDR3 spans 15 amino acids. CDR3 DNA is the only sequence kept; it has 45 bases, read in frame from the first base. The V and J ends are trimmed by 4 bases and 4 bases, leaving 13 bases between them. The germline V gene encodes CDR1 MGHDK and CDR2 SYGVNS. Using the deep immunoSEQ assay, multiplex PCR amplified TCR CDR3 regions from genomic DNA. Genomic DNA extracted from each cell subset was distributed evenly over all wells of several immunoSEQ 96-well plates, and each plate served as one replicate. For sorted subsets, each replicate PCR was loaded with about 200 ng genomic DNA, equivalent to 32,000 or so T cell genomes. The purified libraries were quantified using a Qubit 3.0 fluorometer, sized with a Bioanalyzer 2100, and then quantified again using the KAPA Library Quantification kit. Every immunoSEQ 96-well plate was sequenced on a separate single-read 150-cycle Illumina NextSeq 550 flow cell. In the source study's methods: Because the immunoSEQ output included only junctional sequences and no quality scores, the filtering could not be the same as the filtering used for full-length reads. Sequences were annotated with PyIR, a Python wrapper for IgBLAST v1.9, and V/J genes and CDR3 were assigned using IMGT germline references. Reads were filtered out if the reads had weak V/J assignments (E-value above 1e-6), no CDR3, stop codons, out-of-frame junctions, or ambiguous translated residues. A V3J clonotype was defined by an identical inferred V gene, J gene, and CDR3 amino acid sequence. Percentage overlap between repertoires was calculated by dividing the number of shared unique clonotypes by the size of the smaller repertoire. Repertoire richness was assessed with RTK rarefaction, the Chao1 estimator, and Recon v2.1 estimates of unobserved clonotypes. Generation probabilities were computed with OLGA for all TCRbeta clonotypes obtained by the gDNA method from a handful of donors. In its TCRdb copy, this immuneACCESS table keeps in-frame sequences only and misses some clones. Where compared with another copy, unresolved V genes explain less than half of these, and the others have no known cause. That table supplies the V and J calls and clone size; D and trimming were determined from the DNA. The table for this sample lists under 120,000 clones; just over 65% of them were counted only once. More than 20% of the sample belongs to the ten largest clones.

Donors were healthy HIV-negative adults with no recently reported acute infections or vaccinations. Every donor was a Caucasian adult residing in Nashville, Tennessee, USA. The CD8 memory samples were a combination of magnetically selected CD45RO+ cells and CCR7-negative CD45RA+ effector memory (TemRA) cells. Blood was collected by leukapheresis, and PBMCs were isolated by Ficoll-Histopaque density gradient centrifugation and then cryopreserved in liquid nitrogen vapor phase. Analytical flow cytometry was used to check the purity and quantity of each magnetically sorted T cell population. Genomic DNA was isolated from every sorted fraction and measured by UV absorbance on a Nanodrop 2000c. Results the study describes overall, beyond this receptor: Sampling was restricted to blood, and TCR repertoires in tissue are likely to differ from TCR repertoires in blood. The small number of donors limited the genetic and exposure-history diversity represented. Compared with non-shared clonotypes, the clonotypes found in all four sorted-subset donors had higher generation probabilities. Rarefaction of sorted-subset datasets indicated incomplete sequencing despite the large sequencing depth. Naive subsets generally had larger estimated clonotype richness than memory subsets. Pairwise subsampling led to the expectation that sequencing depth would affect the degree of clonotype sharing among donors. Across a handful of donors, roughly 5.1% of naive CD4, approximately 4% of naive CD8, 2.3% of memory CD4, and about 0.44% of memory CD8 clonotypes were shared.

The chain is made from TRBV25-1 and TRBJ2-2; TRBD1 is a possible D gene, resting on 8 matching bases. This clonotype was sampled from a woman under 40 in good health. Sequenced: memory CD8+ T cells sorted from blood. The label giving this sample's cell subset or site can be read as: CD45RO+ cells pooled with CCR7-negative TemRA cells. The CDR3 region: CASSGQGRGTGELFF. The nucleotide sequence is given as TGTGCCAGCAGTGGACAGGGGAGGGGCACCGGGGAGCTGTTTTTT.